These 32 T cell receptor beta chains share one sample of origin, sequenced in a study of blood T cell repertoires in COVID-19. The data were produced by immunoSEQ multiplex PCR, yet TCRdb's version contains in-frame clones alone and is incomplete. This repertoire shows roughly 100,000 clones, roughly 89% found once; its top ten account for more than 1.5%. The specimen was peripheral blood. These receptor sequences come from a woman aged 45 to 65 with COVID-19, enrolled during active disease.

This rearrangement joins TRBV3-1 (or the pseudogene TRBV3-2) to TRBJ1-2; D is undetermined. The CDR3 is 16 amino acids. Trimming cost V 0 bases and J 4 bases, with 15 bases left between them. From germline, CDR1 is LGHDT and CDR2 YNNKEL (reference sequence). CDR3 protein: CASSQDSSRRAYGYTF. CDR3 bases: TGTGCCAGCAGCCAAGATTCGAGCCGGAGGGCCTATGGCTACACCTTC.

J is TRBJ1-3 and V is TRBV5-6, with D perhaps TRBD1 (6 bases). CDR3 length: 17 residues. In germline, CDR1 is SGHDT, CDR2 YYEEEE. Trimming took 2 bases from V and 2 from J, leaving 17 bases between them. For the CDR3, the DNA is TGTGCCAGCAGCTTCAGGACAGCGTTAGGGGCTGGAAACACCATATATTTT. This gives the protein CASSFRTALGAGNTIYF.

The genes are TRBV25-1 and TRBJ2-1; TRBD2 matches 7 bases. CDR3 length: 17 amino acids. CDR1 is MGHDK and CDR2 is SYGVNS in the germline V gene. V was pared by 6 bases and J by 5 bases, with 16 bases of the junction left unmatched. CDR3: CASSSLMRGSKNNEQFF. Written as DNA, the CDR3 is TGTGCCAGCAGCAGCCTCATGCGCGGGAGCAAGAACAATGAGCAGTTCTTC. Variable domain in full (rest from reference TRBV25-1 and TRBJ2-1): EADIYQTPRYLVIGTGKKITLECSQTMGHDKMYWYQQDPGMELHLIHYSYGVNSTEKGDLSSESTVSRIRTEHFPLTLESARPSHTSQYLCASSSLMRGSKNNEQFFGPGTRLTVL.

This chain connects TRBV7-9 to TRBJ1-2; D unresolved. The CDR3 length is 10 residues. The germline CDR1 and CDR2 sequences are SEHNR and FQNEAQ (reference sequence). V lost 5 bases, J lost 8 bases, and 6 bases lay in between. CDR3 protein: CASSLMGYTF. The CDR3 DNA reads TGTGCCAGCAGCCTAATGGGCTACACCTTC.

This clone came up once. The V gene is TRBV27, the J gene TRBJ1-4; 8 nucleotides line up with TRBD1. This CDR3 contains 14 residues. J was trimmed by 2 bases and V by 8 bases; bases with no gene match: 4. Per the germline V gene, CDR1 is MNHEY and CDR2 is SMNVEV (reference sequence). DNA of the CDR3: TGTGCCAGCGCAGGGGGCCGGACTAATGAAAAACTGTTTTTT. Translating it yields CASAGGRTNEKLFF.

This clone has only a few counts. This chain uses TRBV27 with TRBJ1-1; D gene ambiguous. CDR1 and CDR2 (germline): MNHEY, SMNVEV (reference sequence). V was clipped by 0 bases and J by 10 bases, with 12 bases between them. This CDR3 contains 13 residues. The CDR3 sequence is CASSLSGEPGAFF. Here the CDR3 DNA reads TGTGCCAGCAGTTTATCTGGGGAGCCGGGAGCTTTCTTT.

The rearrangement links TRBV28 to TRBJ1-1; no reliable D call. Trimming left V 6 bases short and J 5 bases short, with 16 bases between. The germline CDR1 and CDR2 sequences are MDHEN and SYDVKM. This CDR3 has 14 amino acids. DNA of the CDR3: TGTGCCAGCAGGGAATCGGGGTGGAGGACTGAAGCTTTCTTT. Its protein product is CASRESGWRTEAFF.

The chain combines TRBV24-1 with TRBJ2-2, with 8 nucleotides matching TRBD2. V was clipped by 3 bases and J by 5 bases; unmatched bases: 7. This CDR3 has 16 amino acids. Germline CDR1 KGHDR, CDR2 SFDVKD. The CDR3 bases are TGTGCCACCAGTGATGCCCGGCGCGGGGGGACCGGGGAGCTGTTTTTT. Protein: CATSDARRGGTGELFF.

This chain links TRBV15 with TRBJ2-1; D might be TRBD2 (5 bases). This CDR3 is built from 14 residues. Germline CDR1 reads LNHNV; CDR2 reads YYDKDF (reference sequence). Trimming removed 3 bases from V and 9 bases from J, with 15 bases in between. CDR3 loop: CATSRRERSIEQFF. The CDR3 region has the DNA TGTGCCACCAGCAGGAGGGAACGATCGATTGAGCAGTTCTTC. Full variable domain (remainder filled in from reference TRBV15 and TRBJ2-1): DAMVIQNPRYQVTQFGKPVTLSCSQTLNHNVMYWYQQKSSQAPKLLFHYYDKDFNNEADTPDNFQSRRPNTSFCFLDIRSPGLGDTAMYLCATSRRERSIEQFFGPGTRLTVL.

This rearrangement joins TRBV27 to TRBJ1-4; D perhaps matches TRBD1 (6 bases). Germline assignment: CDR1 MNHEY and CDR2 SMNVEV (reference sequence). There are 14 residues in the CDR3. With 3 bases removed from V and 7 bases from J, the gap between germline ends came to 12 bases. CDR3 protein: CASSFLGASEKLFF. In DNA, the CDR3 is TGTGCCAGCAGTTTCTTGGGGGCGAGTGAAAAACTGTTTTTT.

The CDR3 DNA follows: TGTGCCAGCAGCACCCGGGACAGGGGCCTTTTGAACACTGAAGCTTTCTTT. Translation gives CASSTRDRGLLNTEAFF. The chain combines TRBV7-2 with TRBJ1-1, with 10 nucleotides matching TRBD1. CDR3 length: 17 amino acids. Germline V gene data show CDR1 as SGHTA and CDR2 as FQGNSA. J was trimmed by 0 bases and V by 5 bases; bases with no gene match: 9.

V usage is TRBV7-2 and J usage is TRBJ2-7, with 9 bases matching TRBD1. The CDR3 is made up of 15 amino acids. Germline CDR1 SGHTA, CDR2 FQGNSA. The V and J ends lost 5 bases and 3 bases, in that order; junction bases with no gene match: 8. The chain's CDR3 is CASSITGTGSYEQYF. The CDR3 DNA sequence: TGTGCCAGCAGCATTACCGGGACAGGGAGCTACGAGCAGTACTTC.

The J gene is TRBJ1-1, the V gene TRBV19, with unresolved D. Trimming removed 4 bases at V and 6 bases at J, with 12 bases between. The CDR3 spans 13 residues. Germline values: CDR1 LNHDA, CDR2 SQIVND (reference sequence). CDR3 DNA sequence: TGTGCCAGTAGTACGACGCCAGGCGCTGAAGCTTTCTTT. Its translation: CASSTTPGAEAFF.

The rearrangement links TRBV10-1 to TRBJ2-7; tentative D call: TRBD2 (5 bases). The length of the CDR3 is 14 residues. V was clipped by 4 bases and J by 0 bases, with 10 bases between them. CDR1 and CDR2 from the germline V gene are WNHNN and SYGVQD (reference sequence). The CDR3 DNA reads as TGCGCCAGCAGTGCAGCGGCTAACTCCTACGAGCAGTACTTC. Translation gives CASSAAANSYEQYF.

The chain has TRBV29-1 and TRBJ1-5; 10 bases are shared with TRBD1. This CDR3 comprises 13 residues. Germline trimming cut 6 bases from V and 4 bases from J; bases unmatched to any gene: 3. CDR1 is SQVTM and CDR2 is ANQGSEA in the germline V gene. Written as DNA, the CDR3 is TGCAGCGTACCGGGACAGGGGAATCAGCCCCAGCATTTT. Its translation: CSVPGQGNQPQHF.

This chain connects TRBV5-1 to TRBJ1-6, with D possibly TRBD1 on 5 matching bases. V was clipped by 2 bases and J by 3 bases, with 12 bases between them. Germline V gives CDR1 SGHRS, CDR2 YFSETQ. The CDR3 loop spans 16 amino acids. This CDR3 reads CASSFSTAYYNSPLHF. In nucleotides, the CDR3 is TGCGCCAGCAGCTTCTCGACAGCCTACTATAATTCACCCCTCCACTTT.

As DNA, the CDR3 is TGTGCCAGCAGCCGTCGACAACTAGCGGGGGGGCAAGAGACCCAGTACTTC. Amino acids: CASSRRQLAGGQETQYF. The V gene is TRBV3-1 (or the pseudogene TRBV3-2), the J gene TRBJ2-5; 13 bases are a match to TRBD2. This CDR3 spans 17 amino acids. Germline CDR1 reads LGHDT; CDR2 reads YNNKEL (reference sequence). The V and J ends lost 4 bases and 2 bases, in that order; junction bases with no gene match: 7.

The chain uses TRBV27 and TRBJ1-5, with 9 bases aligning to TRBD1. CDR1 is MNHEY and CDR2 is SMNVEV in the germline V gene (reference sequence). The V segment lost 6 bases and the J segment 2 bases; nucleotides outside the gene matches: 8. The CDR3 runs 16 residues. The CDR3 DNA reads as TGTGCCAGCAGACCCAGGACAGGGGAGGGCAATCAGCCCCAGCATTTT. It is translated as CASRPRTGEGNQPQHF.

The chain is built from TRBV24-1 and TRBJ1-2; the match to TRBD1 covers 11 bases. J was trimmed by 8 bases and V by 5 bases; bases with no gene match: 9. This CDR3 contains 15 residues. Per the germline V gene, CDR1 is KGHDR and CDR2 is SFDVKD. CDR3 nucleotides: TGTGCCACCAGTGCCCCGGACAGGGGGCTGGAAGGCTACACCTTC. Translated: CATSAPDRGLEGYTF.

This chain joins TRBV6-5 and TRBJ2-2; TRBD1 matches at 8 bases. V gave up 4 bases and J gave up 5 bases; unmatched junction bases: 3. The length of the CDR3 is 14 residues. The germline V gene has CDR1 MNHEY and CDR2 SVGAGI. DNA of the CDR3: TGTGCCAGCAGTTTCGACAGGGGTACCGGGGAGCTGTTTTTT. Translated: CASSFDRGTGELFF.

The chain carries TRBV7-2 and TRBJ2-6; D might be TRBD1 (6 bases). The CDR3 covers 19 residues. Trimming left V 1 base short and J 4 bases short, with 20 bases between. CDR1 is SGHTA and CDR2 is FQGNSA in the germline V gene. The CDR3 coding sequence is TGTGCCAGCAGCTTAGTAGTGGGTAGGGGGAATTCCGGGGCCAACGTCCTGACTTTC. It translates to CASSLVVGRGNSGANVLTF.

The genes are TRBV7-6 and TRBJ2-1; 11 bases are shared with TRBD1. This CDR3 contains 16 residues. V was pared by 5 bases and J by 6 bases, with 9 bases of the junction left unmatched. Germline lookup yields CDR1 SGHVS and CDR2 FNYEAQ. This CDR3 is CASSPGGQGDFNEQFF. The CDR3 DNA follows: TGTGCCAGCAGCCCAGGGGGACAGGGGGATTTCAATGAGCAGTTCTTC.

The chain links TRBV2 to TRBJ2-3; TRBD1 matches 9 bases. The CDR3 loop spans 14 amino acids. In germline, CDR1 is SNHLY, CDR2 FYNNEI. The V segment lost 7 bases and the J segment 6 bases; nucleotides outside the gene matches: 8. The CDR3 DNA is TGTGCCAGCAAAATGGACAGGGGACCCGATACGCAGTATTTT. Translated, it gives CASKMDRGPDTQYF.

This chain joins TRBV27 and TRBJ1-5, with a possible D match to TRBD1 (5 bases). Germline CDR1 and CDR2: MNHEY and SMNVEV (reference sequence). The V gene lost 1 base and the J gene lost 7 bases, with 14 bases spanning the gap. The CDR3 totals 15 residues. Here the CDR3 reads CASSLWRGGGQPQHF. Written as DNA, the CDR3 is TGTGCCAGCAGTTTATGGCGGGGCGGGGGACAGCCCCAGCATTTT.

This clone was seen only a few times. This chain connects TRBV19 to TRBJ1-4; D may be TRBD1 (6 bases). The CDR3 has 15 amino acids. CDR1 is LNHDA, CDR2 SQIVND, per germline (reference sequence). V was pared by 2 bases and J by 7 bases, with 14 bases between. The CDR3 loop reads CASSIRQAAREKLFF. In DNA form, the CDR3 reads TGTGCCAGTAGTATAAGACAGGCCGCACGTGAAAAACTGTTTTTT.

V is TRBV29-1 and J is TRBJ1-1; no definite D call. The CDR3 runs 11 residues. Germline V CDR1 and CDR2: SQVTM, ANQGSEA. V gave up 8 bases and J gave up 12 bases, with 19 bases separating them. As DNA, the CDR3 is TGCAGCTTAGGGCGGGCGGGGAGAACTTTCTTT. Encoded protein: CSLGRAGRTFF.

The rearrangement joins TRBV5-6 to TRBJ2-3; tentative D call: TRBD2 (5 bases). V lost 4 bases to trimming and J lost 2 bases, with 17 bases between them. The germline CDR1 and CDR2 sequences are SGHDT and YYEEEE. The CDR3 extends over 16 amino acids. The CDR3 coding sequence is TGTGCCAGCAGCCAGTTAGCGTTCGCCGTCACAGATACGCAGTATTTT. Its protein is CASSQLAFAVTDTQYF. The full variable domain, rest sourced from reference TRBV5-6 and TRBJ2-3, is DAGVTQSPTHLIKTRGQQVTLRCSPKSGHDTVSWYQQALGQGPQFIFQYYEEEERQRGNFPDRFSGHQFPNYSSELNVNALLLGDSALYLCASSQLAFAVTDTQYFGPGTRLTVL.

In this sample, this clone turned up once. This rearrangement joins TRBV28 to TRBJ1-1, with a possible D match to TRBD1 (5 bases). From germline, CDR1 is MDHEN and CDR2 SYDVKM. The CDR3 loop spans 19 amino acids. V was shortened by 3 bases and J by 0 bases, with 23 bases between the two germline ends. The CDR3 sequence: CASSLGFGGNSYMNTEAFF. CDR3 in DNA: TGTGCCAGCAGTTTGGGCTTTGGGGGGAATTCTTATATGAACACTGAAGCTTTCTTT. Full variable domain (outside the CDR3, taken from reference TRBV28 and TRBJ1-1): DVKVTQSSRYLVKRTGEKVFLECVQDMDHENMFWYRQDPGLGLRLIYFSYDVKMKEKGDIPEGYSVSREKKERFSLILESASTNQTSMYLCASSLGFGGNSYMNTEAFFGQGTRLTVV.

The CDR3 region is CASEKSDTDTQYF. The CDR3 DNA reads TGTGCCAGCGAGAAGAGTGACACAGATACGCAGTATTTT. The chain is built from TRBV12-3 or TRBV12-4 and TRBJ2-3; D ambiguous. V gave up 8 bases and J gave up 2 bases, with 11 bases separating them. The CDR3 covers 13 residues.

This chain joins TRBV3-1 (or the pseudogene TRBV3-2) and TRBJ1-5; the D is unclear. The CDR3 totals 15 residues. Germline loops: CDR1 LGHDT, CDR2 YNNKEL (reference sequence). V was shortened by 4 bases and J by 5 bases, with 15 bases between the two germline ends. The CDR3 region has the DNA TGTGCCAGCAGCCGGGCTGGCCGCGGGGATCAGCCCCAGCATTTT. Translating it yields CASSRAGRGDQPQHF.

V and J are TRBV5-1 and TRBJ2-3; TRBD1 matches at 8 bases. J lost 3 bases, V lost 2 bases, and 5 bases had no gene match. This CDR3 is 15 amino acids long. Germline CDR1 and CDR2: SGHRS and YFSETQ. Written as DNA, the CDR3 is TGCGCCAGCAGCTTTGCGGACAGGGCTACAGATACGCAGTATTTT. Its protein is CASSFADRATDTQYF.

The chain joins TRBV10-1 to TRBJ1-3, with TRBD1 as a possible D gene (5 bases). V lost 7 bases to trimming and J lost 0 bases, with 16 bases between them. Germline V gene data show CDR1 as WNHNN and CDR2 as SYGVQD (reference sequence). There are 16 residues in the CDR3. The CDR3 protein is CASMKKGLNSGNTIYF. The CDR3 DNA is TGCGCCAGCATGAAAAAGGGGCTGAACTCTGGAAACACCATATATTTT.